The source of this T cell receptor (beta chain) is a study of CD8+ T cells in alopecia areata. In its sample, this clone was seen a few times. Its specificity is unknown. Reverse transcription of extracted RNA yielded cDNA, which provided the sequencing template. The repertoire was sequenced with immunoSEQ multiplex PCR; TCRdb's copy has only in-frame clones and lacks some. The sample holds some 14,000 clones; roughly 55% are singletons and the top ten take 9.5% to 13%. Losses at the gene ends were 4 bases for V and 8 bases for J; bases not matched to a gene: 16. Germline CDR1 reads SGHRS; CDR2 reads YFSETQ. CDR3 length: 17 residues. Study results and limitations: Clonality in lesional scalp, especially alopecia totalis/universalis, exceeded that of normal scalp.

Peripheral blood and lesional scalp punch biopsies came from alopecia areata patients. The chain employs TRBV5-1 and TRBJ2-3, with 10 bases fitting TRBD1. This receptor was identified in a human donor with alopecia areata. This specimen was skin, taken at week 0. The CDR3 protein is CASSTPTGGWIDGTQYF. CDR3 DNA sequence: TGCGCCAGCAGCACCCCGACAGGGGGCTGGATTGATGGTACGCAGTATTTT.